This is a list of T cell receptor beta chains from one sample in a study of blood T cell repertoires in COVID-19. TCRdb's table, derived via immunoSEQ multiplex PCR, lists solely in-frame clones and lacks some. The data hold approximately 350,000 clones, with more than 70% observed a single time. Sequencing was done on a sample of peripheral blood. The receptors originated from a man aged 25-45 years with active or convalescent COVID-19. Both conserved end residues are part of each CDR3. A D gene is named only where the DNA matches it firmly. Size is omitted from some rows. Given values are once, few, many or a class for expanded clones.

>15|once|TRBD1|TRBJ2-7|TRBV4-2
TGTGCCACCAGATGGGGGACAGGGGGGTCCTACGAGCAGTACTTC
CATRWGTGGSYEQYF
>14|few|TRBD1|TRBJ2-7|TRBV11-1
TGTGCCAGCAGCCGACAGGGTCTCGACGGCGAGCAGTACTTC
CASSRQGLDGEQYF
>14|-|-|TRBJ2-7|TRBV27
TGTGCCAGCCGACAGGTCCCAAGGTCCTACGAGCAGTACTTC
CASRQVPRSYEQYF
>17|-|TRBD1|TRBJ1-2|TRBV25-1
TGTGCCAGCAGTGACGGGACAGGGGTTTGGAGTAACTATGGCTACACCTTC
CASSDGTGVWSNYGYTF
>14|few|TRBD1|TRBJ1-1|TRBV30
TGTGCCTGGAGGACCCGGACAGGGAACACTGAAGCTTTCTTT
CAWRTRTGNTEAFF
>15|-|TRBD1|TRBJ1-2|TRBV18
TGTGCCAGCTCGCCGGCTGGACAGGGTAGCTATGGCTACACCTTC
CASSPAGQGSYGYTF
>14|-|-|TRBJ1-6|TRBV5-4
TGTGCCAGCAGTCCTGGAGGGGCGAGCTCACCCCTCCACTTT
CASSPGGASSPLHF
>16|-|TRBD1|TRBJ2-5|TRBV7-3
TGTGCCAGCAGCTTAACGGCCCGGACAGGTAGAGAGACCCAGTACTTC
CASSLTARTGRETQYF
>18|few|-|TRBJ1-2|TRBV19
TGTGCCAGTAGTATAAGTGCTCCGAAACCGGGGGGCTACTATGGCTACACCTTC
CASSISAPKPGGYYGYTF
>14|-|TRBD1|TRBJ1-4|TRBV5-5
TGTGCCAGCAGCTGGACAGGTACTAATGAAAAACTGTTTTTT
CASSWTGTNEKLFF